A single sample is the source of the 8 T cell receptor beta chains below, sequenced in a study of CD8 T cells in ankylosing spondylitis. TCRdb ran MiXCR on the 5' RACE reads and lists one entry per CDR3 protein. The sample carries tens of thousands of distinct CDR3 sequences, 25% to 35% recorded once. Sequencing was carried out using blood, either unsorted or a sorted T cell fraction (not recorded which). The source of these receptors is a male donor with ankylosing spondylitis or in good health (not recorded which).

The chain combines TRBV20-1 with TRBJ1-4; no definite D call. The CDR3 runs to 12 residues. V was clipped by 5 bases and J by 3 bases, with 7 bases between them. Germline assignment: CDR1 DFQATT and CDR2 SNEGSKA (reference sequence). CDR3 nucleotides: TGCAGTGCTTTCGGGGCTAATGAAAAACTGTTTTTT. Translating it yields CSAFGANEKLFF.

The gene calls are TRBV2 and TRBJ1-3; D is unclear. This CDR3 region has 15 residues. Per the germline V gene, CDR1 is SNHLY and CDR2 is FYNNEI. Trimming removed 0 bases from V and 0 bases from J, with 6 bases in between. The CDR3 sequence: CASSEASSSGNTIYF. The CDR3 DNA follows: TGTGCCAGCAGTGAAGCGTCGAGCTCTGGAAACACCATATATTTT.

The table lists this clonotype with a few counts. The chain links TRBV5-6 to TRBJ1-1, with D tentatively TRBD1 (6 bases). V lost 4 bases, J lost 0 bases, and 13 bases lay in between. This CDR3 has 15 amino acids. Germline values: CDR1 SGHDT, CDR2 YYEEEE. For the CDR3, the DNA is TGTGCCAGCAGCACCTCAACAGGGATGAACACTGAAGCTTTCTTT. Its translation: CASSTSTGMNTEAFF.

The table lists this clonotype with a few counts. The chain links TRBV2 to TRBJ1-4; D is possibly TRBD1 (5 bases). V shed 6 bases and J shed 3 bases, with 14 bases lying between them. The CDR3 runs 15 residues. Germline V gives CDR1 SNHLY, CDR2 FYNNEI. The CDR3 bases are TGTGCCAGCAGCGACCGGGGCGCGTCTAATGAAAAACTGTTTTTT. Translated, it gives CASSDRGASNEKLFF.

Only a few counts were recorded for this clonotype. The chain has TRBV7-8 and TRBJ2-7; TRBD1 matches 7 bases. V was pared by 2 bases and J by 2 bases, with 6 bases of the junction left unmatched. Looked up from germline, CDR1 is SGHVS and CDR2 is FQNEAQ. This CDR3 spans 15 amino acids. The CDR3: CASSLLDREAYEQYF. The DNA for the CDR3 is TGTGCCAGCAGCTTATTAGACAGGGAAGCCTACGAGCAGTACTTC. Full variable domain (remainder filled in from reference TRBV7-8 and TRBJ2-7): GAGVSQSPRYKVAKRGQDVALRCDPISGHVSLFWYQQALGQGPEFLTYFQNEAQLDKSGLPSDRFFAERPEGSVSTLKIQRTQQEDSAVYLCASSLLDREAYEQYFGPGTRLTVT.

The genes are TRBV5-1 and TRBJ2-2; 12 nucleotides align to TRBD2. The V and J ends lost 4 bases and 4 bases, in that order; junction bases with no gene match: 2. The germline V gene has CDR1 SGHRS and CDR2 YFSETQ. The length of the CDR3 is 15 residues. The CDR3 region has the DNA TGCGCCAGCAGCCTGACTAGCGGGAGCACCGGGGAGCTGTTTTTT. The encoded protein is CASSLTSGSTGELFF.

This clonotype turned up a few times. The chain is built from TRBV10-3 and TRBJ2-3; D not resolved. The CDR3 sequence is 16 residues long. The ends were cut back, 0 bases at V and 0 bases at J, with 10 bases in the middle. The germline V gene has CDR1 ENHRY and CDR2 SYGVKD. This chain's CDR3 is CAISESMGHSTDTQYF. CDR3 coding DNA: TGTGCCATCAGTGAGTCGATGGGTCATAGCACAGATACGCAGTATTTT.

The chain is built from TRBV11-3 and TRBJ2-3; the D gene is possibly TRBD1 (5 bases). With 5 bases removed from V and 0 bases from J, the gap between germline ends came to 9 bases. The CDR3 runs 14 residues. The germline V gene has CDR1 SGHNT and CDR2 YENEEA. The CDR3, as DNA: TGTGCCAGCAGCGCAGGGCTTAGCACAGATACGCAGTATTTT. This sequence encodes CASSAGLSTDTQYF.